The TCR beta chain under discussion was sequenced for a study of post-analysis software for immune sequencing data. Study observations and caveats: Among several TRBV segments more frequent in patients than controls were TRBV5-6, TRBV5-1 and TRBV20-1.

CDR1 and CDR2 (germline): SGHRS, YFSETQ. Trimming left V 4 bases short and J 3 bases short, with 28 bases between. The CDR3 consists of 19 residues. TCR beta cDNA libraries had unique molecular identifiers. MiXCR was run by TCRdb on the PCR reads, yielding one entry per CDR3 protein. The sample records hundreds of thousands of distinct CDR3 sequences, less than 35% being singletons. This clonotype was observed a handful of times. Its matching antigen is unknown. The sequence derives from a girl aged 10-17 years with multiple sclerosis. The chain links TRBV5-1 to TRBJ2-5; the D call may be TRBD1 or TRBD2 (5 bases each). Material for sequencing was blood. CDR3: CASSRNRGIFGTDKETQYF. The CDR3 DNA reads TGCGCCAGCAGCCGGAACCGAGGAATATTCGGGACGGATAAAGAGACCCAGTACTTC.